Below, one T cell receptor (beta chain) is given with its context. Deletions cut 0 bases from V and 5 bases from J, with 8 bases between. CDR3 length: 13 residues. Germline values: CDR1 SGHKS, CDR2 YYEKEE (reference sequence). The data were obtained in a study of cytomegalovirus exposure and HLA in healthy donors. PCR involved 60 Vbeta and 13 Jbeta primers. The data were produced by immunoSEQ multiplex PCR, yet TCRdb's version contains in-frame clones alone and is incomplete. Among 100,000 to 150,000 clones listed, around four fifths were seen once. This clonotype originated in a man under 40 in good health and CMV-seropositive. Sequenced input: PBMCs. The chain employs TRBV5-5 and TRBJ1-1; D is undetermined. CDR3 protein: CASSLAAGTEAFF. DNA of the CDR3: TGTGCCAGCAGCTTGGCGGCCGGGACTGAAGCTTTCTTT.